These 7 T cell receptor beta chains were sequenced from one sample in a study of blood T cell repertoires in COVID-19. Assay: immunoSEQ multiplex PCR; the TCRdb copy retains only in-frame clones and omits some. The repertoire holds approximately 150,000 clones, with 79% as singletons. Sequenced sample: peripheral blood. The receptors come from a man aged 45 to 65 with active or convalescent COVID-19.

The genes are TRBV6-5 and TRBJ2-3, with a possible D match to TRBD2 (6 bases). The CDR3 is 13 amino acids. Looked up from germline, CDR1 is MNHEY and CDR2 is SVGAGI. V was clipped by 6 bases and J by 9 bases, with 16 bases between them. The CDR3 here is CASSLPASETQYF. The DNA for the CDR3 is TGTGCCAGCAGCCTCCCCGCTAGCGAAACGCAGTATTTT.

The chain couples TRBV20-1 to TRBJ2-1; TRBD2 aligns across 9 bases. Germline V gene lookup returns CDR1 DFQATT and CDR2 SNEGSKA (reference sequence). The junction had 5 bases not matched to a gene; V was cut back by 3 bases and J by 2 bases. The CDR3 extends over 15 amino acids. This CDR3 reads CSASGLALTYNEQFF. CDR3 DNA sequence: TGCAGTGCTAGTGGACTAGCGCTCACCTACAATGAGCAGTTCTTC.

The chain uses TRBV21-1 and TRBJ2-7; the tabulated D call, TRBD1, remains unverified against the DNA. TRBV21-1 is listed as a pseudogene. The CDR3 runs to 16 residues. The CDR3 coding sequence is TGTGCCAGCAGCGGTGAAGCCGGGACAGGGTCCTACGAGCAGTACTTC. Residues: CASSGEAGTGSYEQYF.

The chain combines TRBV3-1 (or the pseudogene TRBV3-2) with TRBJ1-5, with TRBD1 as a possible D gene (6 bases). Deletions cut 1 base from V and 0 bases from J, with 7 bases between. Germline CDR1 reads LGHDT; CDR2 reads YNNKEL (reference sequence). The CDR3 loop spans 15 amino acids. CDR3 sequence reads: CASSQGTVSNQPQHF. CDR3 DNA sequence: TGTGCCAGCAGCCAAGGGACAGTTAGCAATCAGCCCCAGCATTTT.

This clone was seen a single time. The chain carries TRBV12-2 and TRBJ2-1; the listed D gene, TRBD2, was not tested against the DNA. TRBV12-2 is shown as a pseudogene. The CDR3 has 19 amino acids. The chain's CDR3 is CASRSAGTSGRFSYNEQFF. The CDR3 DNA is TGTGCAAGTCGCTCCGCCGGGACTAGCGGGAGGTTCTCCTACAATGAGCAGTTCTTC.

Only a few counts were recorded for this clone. The chain is built from TRBV30 and TRBJ2-7; 10 nucleotides line up with TRBD2. The V gene end was trimmed by 1 base and the J gene end by 2 bases; junction bases not matched to a gene: 8. The CDR3 sequence is 16 residues long. Germline lookup yields CDR1 GTSNPN and CDR2 SVGIG (reference sequence). The CDR3 loop is CAWSAKTSGSTYEQYF. The CDR3 region has the DNA TGTGCCTGGAGTGCCAAGACTAGCGGGTCTACCTACGAGCAGTACTTC.

The sample holds a few counts of this clone. The CDR3 DNA is TGTGCCAGCACCCTAGCCGGGAGTATCGACGAGCAGTACTTC. Its protein is CASTLAGSIDEQYF. The chain couples TRBV7-9 to TRBJ2-7; perhaps TRBD2 as D (6 bases). This CDR3 has 14 residues. The V end lost 7 bases, the J end lost 5 bases, and 18 bases lay between the germline ends. In germline, CDR1 is SEHNR, CDR2 FQNEAQ (reference sequence).